This TCR beta chain came from a study of technical replicates of blood from several donors. This table comes from immunoSEQ multiplex PCR, and its TCRdb copy is limited to in-frame clones, with some not included. The data show over 85,000 clones, about 96% seen once. Sequencing was performed on T cells isolated from PBMCs. The TCR sequence derives from a human donor in good health.

CDR3 sequence (DNA): TGTGCCAGCAGTGGATACAGAGGAGAGACCCAGTACTTC. This translates into CASSGYRGETQYF. The genes are TRBV25-1 and TRBJ2-5; D gene uncertain. The V end was cut by 4 bases, the J end by 4 bases, with 10 bases between. Germline CDR1 reads MGHDK; CDR2 reads SYGVNS. The length of the CDR3 is 13 residues.